The clone carrying this TCR beta chain was detected a few times. In TCRdb, the 5' RACE reads were re-called with MiXCR into one record per CDR3 protein. The sample includes around 300,000 distinct CDR3 sequences, around 8% of them seen just once. The data stem from a study of T-cell memory formation after mild COVID-19. V lost 1 base and J lost 7, with 8 bases in between. Germline CDR1 reads MNHEY; CDR2 reads SVGEGT. The CDR3 sequence is 13 residues long. The clonotype comes from a man aged 18 to 30 who had mild COVID-19 (a few samples of this study predate the infection). Cell type and time point are not known. The sequenced sample consisted of PBMCs or a T cell subset sorted from them (not recorded which). The chain recombines TRBV6-2 or TRBV6-3 with TRBJ1-5; D not certain. In DNA form, the CDR3 reads TGTGCCAGCAGTTACTATCTCCAACAGCCCCAGCATTTT. This sequence encodes CASSYYLQQPQHF.